This is a list of T cell receptor beta chains from one sample in a study of blood T cell repertoires in COVID-19. Repertoires were generated with immunoSEQ multiplex PCR, while TCRdb's copy carries only in-frame clones and drops some. The sample lists about 140,000 clones, over 60% occurring once. The sequencing sample was made of peripheral blood. These receptors came from a woman aged 45 to 65 with active or convalescent COVID-19. Both conserved end residues are part of each CDR3. Fields, in order: J gene, clone size, D gene, CDR3 length, V gene, CDR3 DNA, CDR3 protein. D genes are given only for firm matches. Rows may omit the clone size; those that give it use once, few, many or a size class.

TRBJ2-1,.,TRBD2,15,TRBV5-6,TGTGCCAGCAGCTTGGTCCTAGCGGAGTACAATGAGCAGTTCTTC,CASSLVLAEYNEQFF
TRBJ1-3,.,.,17,TRBV28,TGTGCCAGCAGTTTATCTAATGATTGGAGCTCTGGAAACACCATATATTTT,CASSLSNDWSSGNTIYF
TRBJ1-2,.,TRBD1,13,TRBV12-3/TRBV12-4,TGTGCCAGCAGTTTACAGGGGGCCTATGGCTACACCTTC,CASSLQGAYGYTF
TRBJ1-2,.,.,14,TRBV30,TGTGCCTGGACCCGGAGGAGGGACGGCTATGGCTACACCTTC,CAWTRRRDGYGYTF
TRBJ2-2,.,TRBD2,15,TRBV10-3,TGTGCCATCAGCCCCTCGGGAGGGCCAAACGGGGAGCTGTTTTTT,CAISPSGGPNGELFF
TRBJ1-1,.,.,16,TRBV7-3,TGTGCCAGCAGCTTAATTCCAGGGGTCATGAACACTGAAGCTTTCTTT,CASSLIPGVMNTEAFF
TRBJ2-7,.,TRBD1,15,TRBV28,TGTGCCAGCAGTTTTCTCGACAGGGATTGGTCCGAGCAGTACTTC,CASSFLDRDWSEQYF
TRBJ2-2,.,.,12,TRBV5-5,TGTGCCAGCAGCTTGCCAGCCGGGGAGCTGTTTTTT,CASSLPAGELFF
TRBJ2-7,.,TRBD2,15,TRBV5-5,TGTGCCAGCAGCTTGGGACTAGCGGCCTCATACGAGCAGTACTTC,CASSLGLAASYEQYF
TRBJ2-2,.,TRBD2,17,TRBV25-1,TGTGCCAGCAGTAAGACTAGCGGGGGGACGAACACCGGGGAGCTGTTTTTT,CASSKTSGGTNTGELFF
TRBJ2-5,.,.,12,TRBV12-3/TRBV12-4,TGTGCCAGCAGGTCCCCTTCGGGGACCCAGTACTTC,CASRSPSGTQYF
TRBJ1-1,.,TRBD1,15,TRBV9,TGTGCCAGCAGCGTCCAGGGGGCGGGAAGCTCTGAAGCTTTCTTT,CASSVQGAGSSEAFF
TRBJ2-7,.,.,11,TRBV28,TGTGCCAGCAGTTTAAAGACGGGGCAGTACTTC,CASSLKTGQYF
TRBJ1-2,.,.,12,TRBV6-5,TGTGCCAGCAGCCCAGACTCCTATGGCTACACCTTC,CASSPDSYGYTF
TRBJ1-2,.,TRBD1,12,TRBV30,TGTGCCTGGTTACAGGGGCGGTATGGCTACACCTTC,CAWLQGRYGYTF
TRBJ1-2,.,.,14,TRBV19,TGTGCCAGTAGTATGGGGAGCCTTAACTATGGCTACACCTTC,CASSMGSLNYGYTF
TRBJ1-4,few,TRBD1,17,TRBV10-3,TGTGCCATCAGGGCGGACAGGGGGACAGGGTCTAATGAAAAACTGTTTTTT,CAIRADRGTGSNEKLFF
TRBJ1-1,.,.,13,TRBV20-1,TGCAGTGCTAGTTATGGACAGTACACTGAAGCTTTCTTT,CSASYGQYTEAFF
TRBJ1-5,.,TRBD1,14,TRBV30,TGTGCCTGGGGAACAGGGGTGAGCAATCAGCCCCAGCATTTT,CAWGTGVSNQPQHF
TRBJ1-5,.,TRBD1,17,TRBV5-1,TGCGCCAGCAGCCCGACCCCAGACAGGGGTAGCAATCAGCCCCAGCATTTT,CASSPTPDRGSNQPQHF
TRBJ2-5,.,TRBD1,14,TRBV30,TGTGCCTGGGGACAGGGGGCTACGACAGAGACCCAGTACTTC,CAWGQGATTETQYF
TRBJ1-2,.,TRBD1,14,TRBV9,TGTGCCAGCAGCTCCTCTGGGACAGGCTATGGCTACACCTTC,CASSSSGTGYGYTF
TRBJ1-1,once,.,14,TRBV4-1,TGCGCCAGCAGCCACCTTACAGGGAACACTGAAGCTTTCTTT,CASSHLTGNTEAFF
TRBJ2-1,few,TRBD2,18,TRBV4-3,TGCGCCAGCAGCCAAGATCCCCTCGGACTAGCGGACAACAATGAGCAGTTCTTC,CASSQDPLGLADNNEQFF
TRBJ1-1,.,TRBD1,15,TRBV6-6,TGTGCCAGCAGTTACGGACAGGGGGCGAACACTGAAGCTTTCTTT,CASSYGQGANTEAFF
TRBJ2-5,.,TRBD2,16,TRBV5-1,TGCGCCAGCAGCTTGGAAATAGCGGGGGGTAGGGAGACCCAGTACTTC,CASSLEIAGGRETQYF
TRBJ1-2,few,.,14,TRBV10-3,TGTGCCATCAGTGAGTCAACAGGGAGGGATGGCTACACCTTC,CAISESTGRDGYTF
TRBJ1-2,.,.,13,TRBV6-5,TGTGCCAGCAGTTACAGAGGTGGCTATGGCTACACCTTC,CASSYRGGYGYTF
TRBJ2-5,.,.,15,TRBV11-2,TGTGCCAGCAGCACAGGGACCCATTTCCAAGAGACCCAGTACTTC,CASSTGTHFQETQYF
TRBJ2-2,.,.,13,TRBV29-1,TGCAGCGTTGTTCCGGGGAACACCGGGGAGCTGTTTTTT,CSVVPGNTGELFF
TRBJ1-6,few,TRBD1,14,TRBV7-2,TGTGCCAGCAGCCGCACAGGGGACGGGTCACCCCTCCACTTT,CASSRTGDGSPLHF
TRBJ1-1,few,.,13,TRBV12-3/TRBV12-4,TGTGCCAGCAGCCCCAGGGAGGTCGCTGAAGCTTTCTTT,CASSPREVAEAFF
TRBJ1-2,.,.,14,TRBV7-2,TGTGCCAGCAGCTTAGGGAGGGAAGAACATGGCTACACCTTC,CASSLGREEHGYTF
TRBJ1-1,.,TRBD1,15,TRBV19,TGTGCCAGTAAATTTAGGGGGCAGGTGAACACTGAAGCTTTCTTT,CASKFRGQVNTEAFF
TRBJ2-2,once,.,13,TRBV3-1/TRBV3-2,TGTGCCAGTGTACAGGTGAACACCGGGGAGCTGTTTTTT,CASVQVNTGELFF
TRBJ1-2,.,TRBD1,15,TRBV28,TGTGCCAGCAGTACACCCGGGACAGTTAACTATGGCTACACCTTC,CASSTPGTVNYGYTF
TRBJ2-5,once,.,16,TRBV24-1,TGTGCCACCAGTGACCAAGGGGCAGGGTACCAAGAGACCCAGTACTTC,CATSDQGAGYQETQYF